These 6 T cell receptor beta chains share one sample of origin, sequenced in a study of PD-L1 blockade in urothelial cancer. Time point here: pretreatment peripheral blood. Sequencing was performed with immunoSEQ multiplex PCR; in TCRdb, only in-frame clones are kept and a portion is missing. The data show 40,000 or so clones, just over 90% seen once. The sequencing here drew on PBMCs, taken around atezolizumab (anti-PD-L1) treatment. The source of these receptors is an older woman with urothelial cancer.

The rearrangement joins TRBV18 to TRBJ2-2, with D maybe TRBD1 (6 bases). Germline V gene data show CDR1 as KGHSH and CDR2 as LQKENI. There are 15 residues in the CDR3. The V gene lost 3 bases and the J gene lost 6 bases, with 14 bases spanning the gap. This CDR3 reads CASSPSATGSGELFF. For the CDR3, the DNA is TGTGCCAGCTCACCCAGCGCAACAGGGTCCGGGGAGCTGTTTTTT.

This clone appeared a single time. This rearrangement joins TRBV4-2 to TRBJ2-5; 7 nucleotides match TRBD1. The CDR3 sequence is 16 residues long. The J segment lost 5 bases and the V segment lost 0 bases, leaving 9 bases of the junction unmatched. From germline, CDR1 is LGHNA and CDR2 YNFKEQ. CDR3 nucleotides: TGTGCCAGCAGCCAAGATGTGACAGGGCCTACGGAGACCCAGTACTTC. Translated: CASSQDVTGPTETQYF.

The J gene is TRBJ1-5, the V gene TRBV7-2; tentatively, D is TRBD1 (6 bases). Trimming pared 4 bases from V and 2 bases from J, leaving 12 bases between. From germline, CDR1 is SGHTA and CDR2 FQGNSA. The CDR3 is 15 amino acids. DNA of the CDR3: TGTGCCAGCAGCTCCGGGGGGCTTCGCAATCAGCCCCAGCATTTT. Protein sequence: CASSSGGLRNQPQHF.

The chain joins TRBV5-1 to TRBJ2-1, with D possibly being TRBD2 (5 bases). Trimming cost V 0 bases and J 2 bases, with 9 bases left between them. Germline V gene data show CDR1 as SGHRS and CDR2 as YFSETQ. This CDR3 contains 15 residues. CDR3 coding DNA: TGCGCCAGCAGCTTGGGTGTCGGGGCCTACAATGAGCAGTTCTTC. Amino acids: CASSLGVGAYNEQFF.

V and J are TRBV7-8 and TRBJ2-7; D is uncertain. CDR1 is SGHVS and CDR2 is FQNEAQ in the germline V gene. The CDR3 totals 14 residues. Trimming cost V 1 base and J 0 bases, with 7 bases left between them. The CDR3 DNA reads TGTGCCAGCAGCTTAGTCCCTAGCTCCTACGAGCAGTACTTC. Protein: CASSLVPSSYEQYF.

The V and J genes are TRBV9 and TRBJ2-1; D might be TRBD1 (6 bases). The CDR3 length is 15 residues. Germline CDR1 SGDLS, CDR2 YYNGEE. V lost 0 bases, J lost 5 bases, and 12 bases lay in between. The CDR3 DNA reads TGTGCCAGCAGCGTAGGAGACAGGAACCACAATGAGCAGTTCTTC. It yields the protein CASSVGDRNHNEQFF. The whole variable domain, filled in from reference TRBV9 and TRBJ2-1, reads DSGVTQTPKHLITATGQRVTLRCSPRSGDLSVYWYQQSLDQGLQFLIQYYNGEERAKGNILERFSAQQFPDLHSELNLSSLELGDSALYFCASSVGDRNHNEQFFGPGTRLTVL.